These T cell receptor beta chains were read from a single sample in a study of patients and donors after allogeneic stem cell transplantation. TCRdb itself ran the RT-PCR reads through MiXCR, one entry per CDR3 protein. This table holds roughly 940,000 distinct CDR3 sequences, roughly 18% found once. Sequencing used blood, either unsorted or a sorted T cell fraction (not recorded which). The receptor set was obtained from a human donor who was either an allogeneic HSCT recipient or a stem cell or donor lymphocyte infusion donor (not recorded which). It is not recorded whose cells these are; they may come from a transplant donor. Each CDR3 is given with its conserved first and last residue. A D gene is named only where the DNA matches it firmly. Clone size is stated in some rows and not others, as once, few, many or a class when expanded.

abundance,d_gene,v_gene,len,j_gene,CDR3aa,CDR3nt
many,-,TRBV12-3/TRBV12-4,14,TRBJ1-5,CASSKDRSNQPQHF,TGTGCCAGCAGTAAGGACAGAAGCAATCAGCCCCAGCATTTT
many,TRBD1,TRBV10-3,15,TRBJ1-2,CAISGRDRDGGGYTF,TGTGCCATCAGCGGAAGGGACAGGGATGGTGGTGGCTACACCTTC
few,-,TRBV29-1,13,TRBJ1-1,CSVLGGQINEAFF,TGCAGCGTATTAGGGGGGCAGATAAATGAAGCTTTCTTT
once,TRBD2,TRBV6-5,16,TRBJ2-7,CASSYSISSGSYEQYF,TGTGCCAGCAGTTACTCTATATCAAGCGGGAGTTACGAGCAGTACTTC
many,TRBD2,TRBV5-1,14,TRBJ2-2,CASSLLAGTGELFF,TGTGCCAGCAGTTTACTAGCGGGGACCGGGGAGCTGTTTTTT
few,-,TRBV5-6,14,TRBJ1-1,CASSLGAGSLEAFF,TGTGCCAGCAGCTTGGGCGCAGGTAGCCTTGAAGCTTTCTTT
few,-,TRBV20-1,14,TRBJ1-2,CSARAPSANYGYTF,TGCAGTGCTAGAGCGCCTTCGGCTAACTATGGCTACACCTTC
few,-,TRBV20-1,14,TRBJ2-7,CSARVSRSSYEQYF,TGCAGTGCTAGAGTATCTAGGAGCTCCTACGAGCAGTACTTC
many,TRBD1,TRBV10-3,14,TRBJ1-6,CAIMDRGPGSPLHF,TGTGCCATCATGGACAGGGGCCCTGGTTCACCCCTCCACTTT
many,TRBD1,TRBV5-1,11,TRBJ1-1,CASSLDRGAFF,TGCGCCAGCAGCTTGGACAGGGGAGCTTTCTTT
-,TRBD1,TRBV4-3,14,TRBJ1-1,CASSRSRGLAEAFF,TGCGCCAGCAGCCGGTCCAGGGGGCTGGCTGAAGCTTTCTTT
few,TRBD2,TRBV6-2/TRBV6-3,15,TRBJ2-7,CASRITGTSGRGQYF,TGTGCCAGCAGGATAACCGGGACTAGCGGTCGAGGGCAGTACTTC
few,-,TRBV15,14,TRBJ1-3,CATSRVGQPNTIYF,TGTGCCACCAGCAGAGTTGGACAGCCGAACACCATATATTTT
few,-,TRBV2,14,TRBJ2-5,CASRDPGRQETQYF,TGTGCCAGCAGAGACCCGGGACGCCAAGAGACCCAGTACTTC
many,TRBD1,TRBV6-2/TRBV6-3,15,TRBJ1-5,CASNRGTGRNQPQHF,TGTGCCAGCAACCGAGGGACAGGACGCAATCAGCCCCAGCATTTT
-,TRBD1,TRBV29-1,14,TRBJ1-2,CSVGSRQGKDGYTF,TGCAGCGTTGGGAGCCGACAGGGTAAAGACGGCTACACCTTC
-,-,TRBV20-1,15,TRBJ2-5,CSARELGLRQETQYF,TGCAGTGCTAGAGAGCTAGGGTTGAGGCAAGAGACCCAGTACTTC
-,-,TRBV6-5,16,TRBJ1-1,CASSYGRTVRNTEAFF,TGTGCCAGCAGTTACGGACGGACGGTAAGGAACACTGAAGCTTTCTTT
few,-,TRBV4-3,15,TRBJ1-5,CASSQDIRERQPQHF,TGCGCCAGCAGCCAAGATATAAGGGAGCGGCAGCCCCAGCATTTT
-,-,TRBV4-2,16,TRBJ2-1,CASSQVGGGEGDEQFF,TGTGCCAGCAGCCAAGTGGGGGGCGGGGAGGGCGATGAGCAGTTCTTC
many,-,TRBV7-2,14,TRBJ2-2,CASSLGDNTGELFF,TGTGCCAGCAGCTTAGGCGATAACACCGGGGAGCTGTTTTTT
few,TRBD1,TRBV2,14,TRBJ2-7,CASRAGRGLNEQYF,TGTGCCAGCAGGGCTGGCAGGGGGCTAAACGAGCAGTACTTC
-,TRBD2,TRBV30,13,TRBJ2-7,CAWSALAGGEQYF,TGTGCCTGGAGTGCTCTAGCGGGGGGCGAGCAGTACTTC
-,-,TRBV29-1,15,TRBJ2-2,CSVELMQGNTGELFF,TGCAGCGTTGAATTAATGCAGGGGAACACCGGGGAGCTGTTTTTT
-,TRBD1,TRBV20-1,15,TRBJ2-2,CSARSDRDDTGELFF,TGCAGTGCTAGATCGGACAGGGATGACACCGGGGAGCTGTTTTTT
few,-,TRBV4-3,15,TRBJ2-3,CASSPAAGSPDTQYF,TGCGCCAGCAGCCCAGCGGCGGGGAGCCCAGATACGCAGTATTTT
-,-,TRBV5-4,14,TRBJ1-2,CASSFGDTGLRYTF,TGTGCCAGCAGCTTTGGGGACACGGGGTTGAGATACACCTTC
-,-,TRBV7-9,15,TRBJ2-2,CASSSTSLITGELFF,TGTGCCAGCAGCTCCACTAGTCTCATCACCGGGGAGCTGTTTTTT
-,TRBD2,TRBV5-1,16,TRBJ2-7,CASRLAARREVYEQYF,TGCGCCAGCAGACTAGCAGCGAGGCGGGAGGTCTACGAGCAGTACTTC
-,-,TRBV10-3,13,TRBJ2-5,CAISHQGGETQYF,TGTGCCATCAGTCACCAGGGGGGAGAGACCCAGTACTTC
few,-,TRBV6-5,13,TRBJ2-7,CASSYPPLYEQYF,TGTGCCAGCAGTTACCCTCCGCTCTACGAGCAGTACTTC
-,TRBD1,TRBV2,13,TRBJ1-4,CASRSGGDEKLFF,TGTGCCAGCAGGTCAGGGGGTGATGAAAAACTGTTTTTT
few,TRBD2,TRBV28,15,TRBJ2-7,CASRYSGSATYEQYF,TGTGCCAGCAGATATAGCGGGAGTGCCACCTACGAGCAGTACTTC
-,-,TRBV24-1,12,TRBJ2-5,CATSDLSETQYF,TGTGCCACCAGTGATTTATCGGAGACCCAGTACTTC
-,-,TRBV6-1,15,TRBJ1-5,CASSEKQGLNQPQHF,TGTGCCAGCAGCGAGAAACAGGGCCTCAATCAGCCCCAGCATTTT
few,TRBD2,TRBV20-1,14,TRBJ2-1,CSARSSGGNNEQFF,TGCAGTGCTAGATCTAGCGGGGGAAACAATGAGCAGTTCTTC
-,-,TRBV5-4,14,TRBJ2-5,CASSSGLYQETQYF,TGTGCCAGCAGCTCCGGACTCTACCAAGAGACCCAGTACTTC
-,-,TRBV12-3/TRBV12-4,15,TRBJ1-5,CASSFGLPEGKPQHF,TGTGCCAGCAGTTTTGGGCTGCCTGAGGGAAAGCCCCAGCATTTT
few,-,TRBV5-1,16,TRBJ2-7,CASSRRTDRPSYEQYF,TGCGCCAGCAGCCGCCGTACGGACAGACCCTCCTACGAGCAGTACTTC
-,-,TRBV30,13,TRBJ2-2,CAWRDPNTGELFF,TGTGCCTGGAGGGATCCGAACACCGGGGAGCTGTTTTTT